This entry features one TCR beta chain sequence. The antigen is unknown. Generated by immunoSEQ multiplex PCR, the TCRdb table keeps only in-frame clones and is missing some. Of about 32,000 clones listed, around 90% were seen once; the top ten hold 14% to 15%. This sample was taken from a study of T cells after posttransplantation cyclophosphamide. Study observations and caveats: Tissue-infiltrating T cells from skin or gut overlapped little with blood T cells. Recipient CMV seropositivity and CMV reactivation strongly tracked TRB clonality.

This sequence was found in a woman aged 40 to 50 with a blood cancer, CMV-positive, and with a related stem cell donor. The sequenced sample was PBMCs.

CDR3: CASSQGIPYRGSSYNSPLHF. As DNA, the CDR3 is TGTGCCAGCAGCCAAGGGATCCCTTACAGGGGTAGCTCCTATAATTCACCCCTCCACTTT. V and J are TRBV16 and TRBJ1-6; 7 nucleotides align to TRBD1. Trimming removed 2 bases from V and 0 bases from J; junction bases left unmatched: 13. The CDR3 is made up of 20 amino acids. Per germline, CDR1 KGHSY and CDR2 FQNENV.